In its sample, the clone carrying this T cell receptor (beta chain) was seen many times. What it recognizes is unknown. Only patients with CD8+CD57+ cell expansion on flow cytometry were chosen for sequencing. When blood sampling took place, the patients had received no therapy. The sample originates from a study of CD8+CD57+ T cells in acquired aplastic anemia. About the study: Average DNA yield from sorted CD4+ and CD8+ cells was 3.2 ug.

Template material for TCR beta VDJ and CDR3 profiling consisted of genomic DNA. TCRdb reanalysed the reads using MiXCR and keeps one entry per CDR3 protein. The sample yields some 200,000 distinct CDR3 sequences, roughly 60% seen once. V dropped 6 bases and J dropped 3 bases, with 5 bases sitting between them. Germline CDR1 reads MRHNA; CDR2 reads SNTAGT. CDR3 size: 12 residues. General study points: Twenty-nine shared CD8+ CDR3s appeared highly expressed within patients' immunodominant clones.

Sample: sorted CD4+, CD8+, or CD8+CD57+ T cells (not recorded which) from PBMCs. The receptor's source is a human donor with aplastic anemia. The chain carries TRBV6-4 and TRBJ2-2; D call uncertain. As DNA, the CDR3 is TGTGCCAGCAGGAGCGACACCGGGGAGCTGTTTTTT. This translates into CASRSDTGELFF.